Listed here are 30 T cell receptor beta chains from one sample, sequenced in a study of T cell repertoires in cytomegalovirus infection. For these receptors, no antigen is known. MiXCR, applied by TCRdb to the reads, yields one record per CDR3 protein. The repertoire holds about 700,000 distinct CDR3 sequences, with approximately 33% as singletons. Sequencing used cultured PBMCs, obtained from culture after CMV antigen stimulation. These TCRs come from a human donor in good health (CMV status not recorded). Some clones in this sample may be carry-over from other donors' samples.

The CDR3 nucleotides are TGTGCCAGTAGGAGGGATTTTACGAGACACACCATATATTTT. It specifies CASRRDFTRHTIYF. The chain joins TRBV19 to TRBJ1-3; D uncertain. V lost 6 bases to trimming and J lost 8 bases, with 17 bases between them. Germline V gene lookup returns CDR1 LNHDA and CDR2 SQIVND (reference sequence). The CDR3 is 14 amino acids.

This clonotype was recorded a few times. The chain combines TRBV11-2 with TRBJ1-6, with D unresolved. This CDR3 is 15 amino acids long. V gave up 1 base and J gave up 10 bases, with 14 bases separating them. From germline, CDR1 is SGHAT and CDR2 FQNNGV. The CDR3 nucleotides read TGTGCCAGCAGCTTAGGGACGGGAGTAGGGTCACCCCTCCACTTT. Translating gives CASSLGTGVGSPLHF.

The chain is built from TRBV3-1 and TRBJ2-5; D remains unclear. The V end was cut by 1 base, the J end by 4 bases, with 7 bases between. This CDR3 region has 13 residues. Germline CDR1 LGHDT, CDR2 YNNKEL (reference sequence). The CDR3 is CASSQATRETQYF. CDR3 nucleotide sequence: TGTGCCAGCAGCCAAGCTACCCGAGAGACCCAGTACTTC.

V is TRBV5-6 and J is TRBJ2-4; D not certain. Between the trimmed V and J ends, which lost 3 bases and 5 bases, there was a span of 12 bases. This CDR3 spans 14 amino acids. Germline assignment: CDR1 SGHDT and CDR2 YYEEEE. The CDR3 DNA follows: TGTGCCAGCAGCTCCTTTTACAGCGAAAACATTCAGTACTTC. Translated, it gives CASSSFYSENIQYF.

This clonotype was observed many times. The rearrangement links TRBV7-2 to TRBJ2-5; maybe TRBD2 (5 bases). Trimming removed 3 bases from V and 1 base from J, with 9 bases in between. This CDR3 comprises 14 residues. Germline V gene lookup returns CDR1 SGHTA and CDR2 FQGNSA. CDR3 bases: TGTGCCAGCAGCTTCCGGGGAAGCCAAGAGACCCAGTACTTC. Translated: CASSFRGSQETQYF. Variable domain in full (rest from reference TRBV7-2 and TRBJ2-5): GAGVSQSPSNKVTEKGKDVELRCDPISGHTALYWYRQSLGQGLEFLIYFQGNSAPDKSGLPSDRFSAERTGGSVSTLTIQRTQQEDSAVYLCASSFRGSQETQYFGPGTRLLVL.

The rearrangement joins TRBV10-3 to TRBJ1-4; TRBD1 might be the D (5 bases). With 5 bases removed from V and 4 bases from J, the gap between germline ends came to 8 bases. Germline CDR1 ENHRY, CDR2 SYGVKD. The CDR3 is 13 amino acids. The CDR3 region is CAISRGVNEKLFF. The CDR3 coding sequence is TGTGCCATCAGTCGGGGCGTTAATGAAAAACTGTTTTTT.

The chain is built from TRBV27 and TRBJ2-2; D is uncertain. The CDR3 spans 13 residues. The ends were cut back, 6 bases at V and 6 bases at J, with 11 bases in the middle. CDR1 is MNHEY and CDR2 is SMNVEV in the germline V gene (reference sequence). The CDR3 nucleotides read TGTGCCAGCAGCCCGAGGATCGCCGGGGAGCTGTTTTTT. This translates into CASSPRIAGELFF.

The rearrangement joins TRBV5-4 to TRBJ2-1; 7 nucleotides line up with TRBD2. CDR1 SGHNT and CDR2 YYREEE come from the germline V gene (reference sequence). Trimming removed 2 bases from V and 0 bases from J; junction bases left unmatched: 5. The CDR3 runs to 16 residues. The chain's CDR3 is CASSLREGSSYNEQFF. The CDR3 region has the DNA TGTGCCAGCAGCTTAAGGGAGGGAAGCTCCTACAATGAGCAGTTCTTC.

The rearrangement uses TRBV7-2 and TRBJ2-1, with 7 bases matching TRBD2. After removal of 3 bases from V and 3 bases from J, the junction contained 11 bases not matched to a gene. This CDR3 is built from 17 residues. Germline V lookup: CDR1 SGHTA, CDR2 FQGNSA. CDR3 amino acids: CASSFSYVGGSYNEQFF. CDR3 nucleotide sequence: TGTGCCAGCAGCTTCTCGTATGTAGGCGGGAGCTACAATGAGCAGTTCTTC.

This clonotype was seen a few times. The J gene is TRBJ2-7, the V gene TRBV6-2 or TRBV6-3; 11 bases fit TRBD2. Germline assignment: CDR1 MNHEY and CDR2 SVGEGT. The CDR3 extends over 15 amino acids. V shed 6 bases, J shed 2 bases, and the junction held 6 bases outside the gene matches. The CDR3 nucleotides are TGTGCCAGCAGAAAAGGGACTAGCGGAGCCTACGAGCAGTACTTC. As protein: CASRKGTSGAYEQYF.

The V gene is TRBV25-1, the J gene TRBJ2-3, with TRBD2 matching over 16 bases. Germline CDR1 MGHDK, CDR2 SYGVNS. V trimming: 6 bases; J trimming: 4 bases; junction bases outside the gene matches: 7. The CDR3 covers 17 residues. The CDR3 coding sequence is TGTGCCAGCAGCCGCGGGACTAGCGGGAGGGCCCCAGATACGCAGTATTTT. Translation gives CASSRGTSGRAPDTQYF. The whole variable domain, filled in from reference TRBV25-1 and TRBJ2-3, reads EADIYQTPRYLVIGTGKKITLECSQTMGHDKMYWYQQDPGMELHLIHYSYGVNSTEKGDLSSESTVSRIRTEHFPLTLESARPSHTSQYLCASSRGTSGRAPDTQYFGPGTRLTVL.

This clonotype was found many times. The J gene is TRBJ2-5, the V gene TRBV7-2, with TRBD2 matching 14 bases. Germline CDR1 reads SGHTA; CDR2 reads FQGNSA. The CDR3 covers 16 residues. The J segment lost 5 bases and the V segment lost 5 bases, leaving 7 bases of the junction unmatched. The CDR3 DNA reads as TGTGCCAGCAGCAAGACTAGCGGGAGGGCCCGGGAGACCCAGTACTTC. Amino acids: CASSKTSGRARETQYF. The full variable domain, in which reference TRBV7-2 and TRBJ2-5 provide the parts outside the CDR3, is GAGVSQSPSNKVTEKGKDVELRCDPISGHTALYWYRQSLGQGLEFLIYFQGNSAPDKSGLPSDRFSAERTGGSVSTLTIQRTQQEDSAVYLCASSKTSGRARETQYFGPGTRLLVL.

J is TRBJ2-3 and V is TRBV6-1, with D unresolved. The germline V gene encodes CDR1 MNHNS and CDR2 SASEGT. Trimming removed 3 bases at V and 7 bases at J, with 8 bases between. The CDR3 extends over 12 amino acids. Here the CDR3 DNA reads TGTGCCAGCAGTGAGATCAGCTATACGCAGTATTTT. Its protein product is CASSEISYTQYF.

This chain uses TRBV7-2 with TRBJ2-3; D ambiguous. The CDR3 totals 17 residues. Trimming removed 3 bases from V and 2 bases from J, with 18 bases in between. CDR1 is SGHTA and CDR2 is FQGNSA in the germline V gene. In nucleotides, the CDR3 is TGTGCCAGCAGCTTTTGGCCCGAGTCGCGGTCCACAGATACGCAGTATTTT. Its translation: CASSFWPESRSTDTQYF.

CDR3 sequence (DNA): TGTGCCAGCAGCTTAACTAGCTATGATGAGACCCAGTACTTC. Amino acids: CASSLTSYDETQYF. This rearrangement joins TRBV7-6 to TRBJ2-5; weak D call: TRBD2 (6 bases). CDR1 is SGHVS, CDR2 FNYEAQ, per germline. Trimming shortened V by 2 bases and J by 5 bases, and 12 bases separated the two germline ends. This CDR3 contains 14 residues.

This clonotype was found many times. This sequence joins TRBV7-8 and TRBJ2-3; the D gene is possibly TRBD2 (6 bases). Germline V gene sequence: CDR1 SGHVS, CDR2 FQNEAQ. Deletions cut 5 bases from V and 14 bases from J, with 20 bases between. The CDR3 is made up of 13 amino acids. CDR3 residues: CASSPSAGLPVYF. The CDR3 bases are TGTGCCAGCAGCCCCTCGGCGGGGCTCCCGGTGTATTTT.

This clonotype was counted between two and nine times. The chain is built from TRBV7-2 and TRBJ1-2; maybe TRBD1 (5 bases). Trimming stripped 5 bases from V and 1 base from J, with 14 bases between. Germline V gives CDR1 SGHTA, CDR2 FQGNSA. The CDR3 contains 15 residues. This CDR3 is CASSPGPLDNYGYTF. The CDR3 DNA reads as TGTGCCAGCAGCCCGGGACCGCTGGATAACTATGGCTACACCTTC.

The V call is TRBV7-9, the J call TRBJ2-7; D uncertain. Germline CDR1 and CDR2: SEHNR and FQNEAQ (reference sequence). CDR3 length equals 14 residues. Trimming pared 3 bases from V and 1 base from J, leaving 10 bases between. CDR3 bases: TGTGCCAGCAGCTTCCCTGCAGGTTCCTACGAGCAGTACTTC. The encoded protein is CASSFPAGSYEQYF.

This clonotype came up a few times. The rearrangement joins TRBV12-3 or TRBV12-4 to TRBJ2-7; D unresolved. Deletions cut 4 bases from V and 2 bases from J, with 15 bases between. The CDR3 totals 15 residues. The CDR3 DNA reads as TGTGCCAGCAGTTCCTTGACCAAAGGGACCTACGAGCAGTACTTC. Protein sequence: CASSSLTKGTYEQYF.

This clonotype was observed a few times. The gene calls are TRBV24-1 and TRBJ1-1; a weak D match, TRBD1 (5 bases). CDR1 and CDR2 (germline): KGHDR, SFDVKD. The CDR3 covers 15 residues. The V end lost 8 bases, the J end lost 0 bases, and 15 bases lay between the germline ends. CDR3 amino acids: CATTPPDTLNTEAFF. CDR3 bases: TGTGCCACCACCCCCCCGGACACCCTGAACACTGAAGCTTTCTTT.

The chain has TRBV12-3 or TRBV12-4 and TRBJ2-3; D remains unclear. V was clipped by 5 bases and J by 4 bases, with 13 bases between them. CDR3 length: 14 residues. The CDR3 region has the DNA TGTGCCAGCAGTCCGACCATTTGGCCAGATACGCAGTATTTT. Its translation is CASSPTIWPDTQYF.

This clonotype turned up a few times. The chain is built from TRBV2 and TRBJ2-3; a weak D match, TRBD2 (6 bases). Germline V gene data show CDR1 as SNHLY and CDR2 as FYNNEI. V shed 0 bases and J shed 0 bases, with 7 bases lying between them. The CDR3 contains 15 residues. This CDR3 reads CASSEAGLSTDTQYF. In DNA form, the CDR3 reads TGTGCCAGCAGTGAAGCGGGACTGAGCACAGATACGCAGTATTTT. Full variable domain (rest looked up from reference TRBV2 and TRBJ2-3): EPEVTQTPSHQVTQMGQEVILRCVPISNHLYFYWYRQILGQKVEFLVSFYNNEISEKSEIFDDQFSVERPDGSNFTLKIRSTKLEDSAMYFCASSEAGLSTDTQYFGPGTRLTVL.

This clonotype was counted between two and nine times. The chain couples TRBV6-2 or TRBV6-3 to TRBJ2-1; D possibly corresponds to TRBD1 (5 bases). Germline loops: CDR1 MNHEY, CDR2 SVGEGT. Deletions cut 6 bases from V and 2 bases from J, with 11 bases between. The CDR3 sequence is 14 residues long. CDR3 bases: TGTGCCAGCAGGACCAGGGCAACCTACAATGAGCAGTTCTTC. Protein product: CASRTRATYNEQFF.

This clonotype was counted many times. The chain joins TRBV7-2 to TRBJ2-1, with TRBD2 matching over 12 bases. This CDR3 has 17 residues. Germline lookup yields CDR1 SGHTA and CDR2 FQGNSA. The V gene end was trimmed by 4 bases and the J gene end by 2 bases; junction bases not matched to a gene: 6. This chain's CDR3 is CASSSRTSGNPYNEQFF. CDR3 DNA: TGTGCCAGCAGCTCCCGGACTAGCGGGAACCCCTACAATGAGCAGTTCTTC. Variable domain in full (rest from reference TRBV7-2 and TRBJ2-1): GAGVSQSPSNKVTEKGKDVELRCDPISGHTALYWYRQSLGQGLEFLIYFQGNSAPDKSGLPSDRFSAERTGGSVSTLTIQRTQQEDSAVYLCASSSRTSGNPYNEQFFGPGTRLTVL.

This clonotype has just a few counts. This sequence joins TRBV5-6 and TRBJ2-2; 11 bases map to TRBD1. CDR3 length: 17 residues. The germline V gene encodes CDR1 SGHDT and CDR2 YYEEEE. Trimming removed 6 bases from V and 6 bases from J; junction bases left unmatched: 13. CDR3 region: CASTQDRGLGTAGELFF. The CDR3 coding sequence is TGTGCCAGCACCCAGGACAGGGGGCTTGGAACGGCCGGGGAGCTGTTTTTT.

Written as DNA, the CDR3 is TGTGCCAGCAGTTTGACAGGGTACAACGAGCAGTACTTC. Amino acids: CASSLTGYNEQYF. The chain links TRBV6-5 to TRBJ2-7, with 7 bases identical to TRBD1. In germline, CDR1 is MNHEY, CDR2 SVGAGI. V gave up 4 bases and J gave up 5 bases; unmatched junction bases: 5. The CDR3 runs 13 residues.

This clonotype has at least ten counts. The chain has TRBV7-2 and TRBJ1-1; D uncertain. The CDR3 runs to 15 residues. Germline-derived CDR1 and CDR2 are SGHTA and FQGNSA. Trimming cost V 4 bases and J 11 bases, with 23 bases left between them. The CDR3 region is CASSSEGGMGSGAFF. Written as DNA, the CDR3 is TGTGCCAGCAGCTCCGAGGGCGGTATGGGAAGCGGGGCTTTCTTT.

The chain couples TRBV19 to TRBJ1-1, with 7 bases identical to TRBD1. Germline values: CDR1 LNHDA, CDR2 SQIVND (reference sequence). The CDR3 runs to 11 residues. J was trimmed by 10 bases and V by 8 bases; bases with no gene match: 7. In DNA form, the CDR3 reads TGTGCCAGTTTCAGGGGGGGCTCAGCTTTCTTT. Residues: CASFRGGSAFF.

The chain couples TRBV20-1 to TRBJ2-5; 8 nucleotides match TRBD2. Germline values: CDR1 DFQATT, CDR2 SNEGSKA (reference sequence). V trimming: 0 bases; J trimming: 8 bases; junction bases outside the gene matches: 8. The length of the CDR3 is 14 residues. CDR3 sequence: CSARDPSGSGTQYF. The CDR3 DNA is TGCAGTGCTAGAGATCCAAGCGGGAGTGGAACCCAGTACTTC.

This sequence joins TRBV28 and TRBJ2-3, with 9 bases lining up with TRBD1. V lost 4 bases, J lost 0 bases, and 5 bases stayed unmatched. CDR3 length equals 16 residues. Per the germline V gene, CDR1 is MDHEN and CDR2 is SYDVKM. CDR3 bases: TGTGCCAGCAGTTCAATCGGACAGGGGAGCACAGATACGCAGTATTTT. Residues: CASSSIGQGSTDTQYF.